This T cell receptor (beta chain) was recorded in a study of blood T cell repertoires in COVID-19. Study-wide background: From T cells, B-cell-depleted T cells, or PBMCs came the material, which was cDNA or gDNA.

The CDR3 spans 18 residues. Between the trimmed V and J ends, which lost 2 bases and 0 bases, there was a span of 20 bases. Germline V gene sequence: CDR1 MGHRA, CDR2 YSYEKL. Per the authors' pipeline: Amplification with reference gene primers provided the estimates of nucleated cell counts. The table came from immunoSEQ multiplex PCR; TCRdb's copy has only in-frame clones and leaves some out. The DNA gave D and trimming, while V, J and clone size come from that table. Of roughly 120,000 clones in the sample, roughly 90% are singletons; the top ten hold about 3.5%. V and J are TRBV4-1 and TRBJ2-7; tentative D call: TRBD2 (5 bases). The TCR comes from a man aged 50 to 59 with active COVID-19. The sequenced material came from peripheral blood. The CDR3 DNA is TGCGCCAGCAGCCAACAGGTCTCCGGGGTATTTTACTCCTACGAGCAGTACGTC. Amino acids: CASSQQVSGVFYSYEQYV.